Ten or more counts support the clone carrying this TCR beta chain. This entry belongs to a study of T cells in Graves' hyperthyroidism and ophthalmopathy. From RNA transcripts, TCR beta CDR3 regions were amplified. The TCR CDR3 first-round RT-PCR relied on the HTBI primer set. TCRdb reanalysed the multiplex PCR reads using MiXCR and keeps one entry per CDR3 protein. The sample carries more than 300,000 distinct CDR3 sequences, roughly an eighth recorded once. Graves' hyperthyroidism was deemed stable given no ophthalmopathy progression within 18 months. This CDR3 is 15 amino acids long. Between the trimmed V and J ends, which lost 5 bases and 5 bases, there was a span of 17 bases. Germline loops: CDR1 MNHEY, CDR2 SMNVEV (reference sequence).

The source is a young woman with Graves' hyperthyroidism. V usage is TRBV27 and J usage is TRBJ2-3; D may correspond to TRBD1 or TRBD2 (5 bases each). The material sequenced was blood. CDR3 sequence reads: CASSAGLHRLDTQYF. DNA of the CDR3: TGTGCCAGCAGTGCGGGCTTACACAGGTTAGATACGCAGTATTTT.